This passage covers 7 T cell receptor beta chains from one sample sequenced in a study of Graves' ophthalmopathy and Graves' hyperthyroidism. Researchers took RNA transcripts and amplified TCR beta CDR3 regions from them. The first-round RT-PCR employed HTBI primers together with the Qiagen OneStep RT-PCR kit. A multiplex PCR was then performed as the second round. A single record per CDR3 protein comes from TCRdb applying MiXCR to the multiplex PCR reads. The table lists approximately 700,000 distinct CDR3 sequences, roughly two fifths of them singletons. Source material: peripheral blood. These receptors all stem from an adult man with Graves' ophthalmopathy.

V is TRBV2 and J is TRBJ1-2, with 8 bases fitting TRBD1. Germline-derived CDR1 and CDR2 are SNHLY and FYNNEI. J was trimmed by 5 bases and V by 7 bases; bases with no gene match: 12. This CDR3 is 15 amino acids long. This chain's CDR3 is CASTSPRGLKYGYTF. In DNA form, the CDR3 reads TGTGCCAGCACAAGCCCCAGGGGGCTTAAGTATGGCTACACCTTC.

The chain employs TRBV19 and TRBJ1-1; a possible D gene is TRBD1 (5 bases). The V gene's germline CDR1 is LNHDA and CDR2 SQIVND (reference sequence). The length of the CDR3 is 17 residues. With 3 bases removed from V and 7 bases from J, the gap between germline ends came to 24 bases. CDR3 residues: CASSIGGVITGAIEAFF. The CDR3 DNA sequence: TGTGCCAGTAGTATTGGGGGAGTCATAACAGGAGCAATTGAAGCTTTCTTT.

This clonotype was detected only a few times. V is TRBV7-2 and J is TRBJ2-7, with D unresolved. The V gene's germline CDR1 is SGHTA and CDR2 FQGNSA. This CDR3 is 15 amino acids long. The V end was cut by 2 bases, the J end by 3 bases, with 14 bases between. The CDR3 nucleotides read TGTGCCAGCAGCTTATCCCTGGGCCGAGTCTACGAGCAGTACTTC. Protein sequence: CASSLSLGRVYEQYF.

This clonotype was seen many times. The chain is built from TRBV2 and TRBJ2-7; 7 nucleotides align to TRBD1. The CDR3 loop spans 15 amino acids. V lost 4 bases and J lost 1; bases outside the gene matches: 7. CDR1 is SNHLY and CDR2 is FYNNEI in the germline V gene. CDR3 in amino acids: CASSGGQAPSYEQYF. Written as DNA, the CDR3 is TGTGCCAGCAGTGGTGGACAGGCCCCTTCCTACGAGCAGTACTTC.

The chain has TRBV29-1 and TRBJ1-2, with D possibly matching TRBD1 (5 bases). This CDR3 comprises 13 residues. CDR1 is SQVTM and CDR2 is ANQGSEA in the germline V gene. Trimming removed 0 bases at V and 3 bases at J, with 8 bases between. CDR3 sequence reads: CSVEDLRDYGYTF. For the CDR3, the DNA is TGCAGCGTTGAAGATCTCAGGGACTATGGCTACACCTTC.

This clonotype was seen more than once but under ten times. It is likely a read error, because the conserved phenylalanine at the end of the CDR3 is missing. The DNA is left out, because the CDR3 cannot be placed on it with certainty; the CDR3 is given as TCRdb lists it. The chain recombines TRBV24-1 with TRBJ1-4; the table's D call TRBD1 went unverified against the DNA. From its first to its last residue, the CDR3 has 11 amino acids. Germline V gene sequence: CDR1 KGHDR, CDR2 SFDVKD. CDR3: CATSDFSDRLS.

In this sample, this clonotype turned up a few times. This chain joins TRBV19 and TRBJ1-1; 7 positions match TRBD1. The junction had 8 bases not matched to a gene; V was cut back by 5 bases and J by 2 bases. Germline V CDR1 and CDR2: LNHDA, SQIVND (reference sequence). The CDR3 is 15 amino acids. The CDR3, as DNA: TGTGCCAGTAGTTCCCCACAGGGGCGAAACACTGAAGCTTTCTTT. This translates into CASSSPQGRNTEAFF. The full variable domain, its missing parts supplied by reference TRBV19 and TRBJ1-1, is DGGITQSPKYLFRKEGQNVTLSCEQNLNHDAMYWYRQDPGQGLRLIYYSQIVNDFQKGDIAEGYSVSREKKESFPLTVTSAQKNPTAFYLCASSSPQGRNTEAFFGQGTRLTVV.